This is a list of T cell receptor beta chains from one sample in a study of human T cells and chemical hapten exposure. TCRdb re-called the RACE reads with MiXCR, one entry per CDR3 protein. The table includes about 120,000 distinct CDR3 sequences, 9.5% to 13% detected once. This sample comprised whole blood, obtained in connection with sensitization to the hapten diphenylcyclopropenone (DPC). All receptors come from a woman aged 50 to 60 with alopecia areata. Some clones in this sample may be carry-over from other donors' samples. CDR3s include the opening cysteine and the closing phenylalanine or tryptophan. D genes are given only for firm matches. The size entry is marked missing in some rows and otherwise reads once, few, many or a size class.

TRBJ2-5 | NA | many | TRBV20-1 | CSARQTQETQYF | TGCAGTGCTAGGCAAACACAAGAGACCCAGTACTTC
TRBJ2-7 | TRBD2 | NA | TRBV28 | CASRDPAGISYEQYF | TGTGCCAGCAGGGATCCAGCGGGGATCTCCTACGAGCAGTACTTC
TRBJ1-3 | NA | NA | TRBV5-1 | CASSLAPGQGNTIYF | TGCGCCAGCAGCTTGGCCCCAGGACAGGGAAACACCATATATTTT
TRBJ2-5 | NA | NA | TRBV4-2 | CASSLGAPGRGETQYF | TGTGCCAGCAGCCTCGGGGCTCCTGGGCGGGGAGAGACCCAGTACTTC
TRBJ2-3 | NA | many | TRBV6-6 | CASSPGDTQYF | TGTGCCAGCAGCCCTGGGGATACGCAGTATTTT
TRBJ2-7 | NA | many | TRBV29-1 | CSVREYEQYF | TGCAGCGTTCGAGAGTACGAGCAGTACTTC
TRBJ2-7 | NA | many | TRBV28 | CASSLGTTYEQYF | TGTGCCAGCAGTTTAGGCACAACCTACGAGCAGTACTTC
TRBJ2-3 | TRBD2 | NA | TRBV6-5 | CASTPFFGGGPDTQYF | TGTGCCAGCACCCCTTTTTTCGGGGGAGGGCCAGATACGCAGTATTTT
TRBJ2-7 | NA | few | TRBV7-8 | CASSLGPSDEQYF | TGTGCCAGCAGCTTGGGACCGAGCGACGAGCAGTACTTC
TRBJ2-3 | TRBD2 | few | TRBV7-2 | CASSLEPRDYFTQYF | TGTGCCAGCAGCTTAGAACCCCGGGACTACTTTACGCAGTATTTT
TRBJ1-5 | TRBD1 | many | TRBV7-2 | CASSIDRDSNQPQHF | TGTGCCAGCAGTATCGACAGGGACAGCAATCAGCCCCAGCATTTT
TRBJ1-1 | TRBD1 | NA | TRBV5-1 | CASSLEGQLNTEAFF | TGCGCCAGCAGCTTGGAGGGACAGTTAAACACTGAAGCTTTCTTT
TRBJ1-4 | NA | many | TRBV4-2 | CASSQEKEIWGRGTEKLFF | TGTGCCAGCAGCCAAGAAAAAGAGATATGGGGCAGGGGTACAGAAAAACTGTTTTTT
TRBJ2-1 | TRBD1 | few | TRBV12-3/TRBV12-4 | CASRPTGGNEQFF | TGTGCCAGCAGACCCACAGGGGGCAATGAGCAGTTCTTC
TRBJ2-1 | NA | many | TRBV28 | CASSLVALRNEQFF | TGTGCCAGCAGTTTGGTAGCCCTGCGCAATGAGCAGTTCTTC
TRBJ2-7 | TRBD1 | NA | TRBV28 | CASSGREGDSLYEQYF | TGTGCCAGCAGTGGTAGAGAGGGGGACAGCCTCTACGAGCAGTACTTC
TRBJ2-3 | NA | few | TRBV9 | CASSVSPGDTQYF | TGTGCCAGCAGCGTCAGCCCGGGAGATACGCAGTATTTT
TRBJ2-7 | NA | NA | TRBV4-2 | CASSQVWLSEQYF | TGTGCCAGCAGCCAAGTCTGGTTGAGTGAGCAGTACTTC
TRBJ2-2 | NA | few | TRBV7-2 | CASSLVRRGGTGELFF | TGTGCCAGCAGCTTAGTGCGCAGGGGTGGGACCGGGGAGCTGTTTTTT
TRBJ2-3 | NA | few | TRBV14 | CASSQDDLFYTDTQYF | TGTGCCAGCAGCCAAGATGATTTGTTCTACACAGATACGCAGTATTTT
TRBJ2-5 | TRBD2 | many | TRBV11-2 | CASSLGTSPRRGETQYF | TGTGCCAGCAGCTTAGGGACTAGCCCCCGCCGTGGAGAGACCCAGTACTTC
TRBJ2-2 | TRBD2 | NA | TRBV7-6 | CASSPSGGRTGELFF | TGTGCCAGCAGCCCCTCGGGGGGGCGTACCGGGGAGCTGTTTTTT
TRBJ1-5 | NA | many | TRBV2 | CASTRGASNQPQHF | TGTGCCAGCACCAGAGGGGCTAGCAATCAGCCCCAGCATTTT
TRBJ1-1 | NA | many | TRBV11-2 | CASSLGARRSKSEAFF | TGTGCCAGCAGCTTAGGGGCCAGGAGATCAAAAAGTGAAGCTTTCTTT
TRBJ1-3 | NA | few | TRBV6-5 | CASVGPSGNTIYF | TGTGCCAGCGTGGGACCTTCTGGAAACACCATATATTTT
TRBJ2-3 | TRBD1 | few | TRBV12-3/TRBV12-4 | CASSFMAGGRDTQYF | TGTGCCAGCAGTTTTATGGCAGGGGGCCGTGATACGCAGTATTTT
TRBJ2-7 | TRBD2 | many | TRBV20-1 | CSARDSGRPYEQYF | TGCAGTGCTAGAGATAGCGGGCGTCCCTACGAGCAGTACTTC
TRBJ2-7 | NA | few | TRBV20-1 | CSAGYEQYF | TGCAGTGCTGGGTACGAGCAGTACTTC
TRBJ1-1 | NA | NA | TRBV6-6 | CASSSRPNLGAFF | TGTGCCAGCAGTTCCCGGCCGAACCTCGGAGCTTTCTTT
TRBJ2-2 | TRBD1 | many | TRBV27 | CASSWQGARDGELFF | TGTGCCAGCAGTTGGCAGGGGGCGCGGGACGGGGAGCTGTTTTTT
TRBJ2-7 | NA | many | TRBV6-2/TRBV6-3 | CASRESSYEQYF | TGTGCCAGCAGAGAAAGCTCCTACGAGCAGTACTTC
TRBJ2-3 | TRBD2 | few | TRBV7-2 | CASSLAGRAPWESTDTQYF | TGTGCCAGCAGCTTAGCCGGGAGGGCCCCCTGGGAGAGCACAGATACGCAGTATTTT
TRBJ2-1 | NA | NA | TRBV7-9 | CASSPISSYNEQFF | TGTGCCAGCAGCCCCATTAGCTCCTACAATGAGCAGTTCTTC
TRBJ2-7 | TRBD1 | NA | TRBV20-1 | CSARDPLNRDREGEQYF | TGCAGTGCTAGAGATCCTTTAAACCGGGACAGGGAGGGCGAGCAGTACTTC
TRBJ2-5 | NA | many | TRBV5-6 | CASSRGVDLISQETQYF | TGTGCCAGCAGTAGGGGGGTCGATTTAATTTCCCAAGAGACCCAGTACTTC
TRBJ2-5 | NA | NA | TRBV5-1 | CASSLMDRRQETQYF | TGCGCCAGCAGCTTAATGGACAGACGCCAAGAGACCCAGTACTTC
TRBJ2-7 | TRBD2 | NA | TRBV7-8 | CASSSRGLSGMTYEQYF | TGTGCCAGCAGCTCAAGAGGGCTCAGCGGGATGACCTACGAGCAGTACTTC
TRBJ1-5 | NA | few | TRBV19 | CASSRILGSGQPQHF | TGTGCCAGTAGTCGGATTTTGGGCTCGGGGCAGCCCCAGCATTTT
TRBJ2-1 | NA | once | TRBV6-2/TRBV6-3 | CASSYSLDSGAYNEQFF | TGTGCCAGCAGTTACTCCCTCGACAGTGGGGCCTACAATGAGCAGTTCTTC
TRBJ1-1 | NA | many | TRBV28 | CASRLGGGSGTEAFF | TGTGCCAGCAGGTTAGGGGGAGGGTCGGGCACTGAAGCTTTCTTT
TRBJ2-7 | NA | few | TRBV4-2 | CASSQDSLSLSYEQYF | TGTGCCAGCAGCCAAGATTCCTTATCCCTCTCCTACGAGCAGTACTTC
TRBJ1-2 | NA | many | TRBV10-3 | CAIKSGGQVYGYTF | TGTGCCATCAAGTCGGGGGGCCAGGTCTATGGCTACACCTTC
TRBJ2-7 | NA | NA | TRBV28 | CASSLGRLASYEQYF | TGTGCCAGCAGTTTAGGTCGGCTTGCCTCCTACGAGCAGTACTTC
TRBJ2-3 | TRBD2 | NA | TRBV2 | CASRASGAPTDTQYF | TGTGCCAGCAGGGCTAGCGGTGCCCCCACAGATACGCAGTATTTT
TRBJ2-2 | NA | few | TRBV4-2 | CASSQPGATNTGELFF | TGTGCCAGCAGCCAACCAGGGGCCACGAACACCGGGGAGCTGTTTTTT
TRBJ1-6 | TRBD1 | few | TRBV18 | CASSPNSGQVNSPLHF | TGTGCCAGCTCACCAAACTCGGGACAGGTTAATTCACCCCTCCACTTT